Sequencing of this T cell receptor beta chain was carried out in a study of draining lymph node invasion in breast cancer (dated by TCRdb to about 2020). Concerning the study at large: Metastasis in lymph nodes was diagnosed using histology and cytokeratin immunohistochemistry and was confirmed with EpCAM/CD45 flow cytometry. In the separate targeted TCR sequencing, lymph nodes from five patients were covered, and primary tumors were sequenced for three of those patients. Across breast cancer tissues, a separate targeted assay used bulk TCR-beta CDR3 sequencing to compare sorted memory regulatory T cells with memory conventional CD4 T cells. Matched non-invaded and tumor-invaded tumor-draining lymph nodes plus the primary tumor were contributed by each patient, with both Treg and Tconv subsets profiled. The paper's findings and limits, for the study overall: The data could not determine whether Treg conversion took place in a particular organ or whether converted Tregs recirculated between nodes and tumor. Tracking of the top-100 tumor clones could be carried out in just a couple of patients. In each tissue, about 12-25% of Treg TCRs were also present in Tconvs, a finding interpreted as suggesting peripheral induction of Tregs. In the targeted TCR-seq data, Tregs appeared more clonally expanded than Tconvs in all tissues, and both subsets were less diverse in tumor than lymph nodes. Some clones from the top 100 tumor clones were found in both invaded and non-invaded nodes, which suggests recirculation between the tumor and the draining nodes. Shared TCRs between Treg and Tconv subsets were considered suggestive but not proof of common clonal origin.

The library was produced with bulk RNA-seq. Sequencing used an Illumina HiSeq 2500. As for the original processing: For the separate targeted TCR-seq dataset, MiXCR version 2.1.5 with default parameters extracted and quantified CDR3 sequences from raw reads. TCR-beta clones in the separate targeted TCR-seq dataset were defined according to the combination of V gene, J gene and CDR3 sequence. In the separate targeted TCR-seq dataset, clones with fewer than three counts were removed, then only the 90% most strongly expressed clones per sample were retained. In the separate targeted TCR-seq dataset, Treg-Tconv overlap was computed as shared clones divided by total Treg clones per tissue, times 100. TCRdb handled the public reads itself, with Q25 trimming in fastp and clone calling in MiXCR, and kept productive beta chains. Rows merge per CDR3 protein into single entries with the most common DNA and genes. These V and J calls are TCRdb output, not the study's own analysis. The sample table contains some 3,400 distinct CDR3 sequences; only one count was recorded for 75% to 80% of them. The ten top clones hold 1.5% to 2% of the sample.

For memory conventional CD4 T cells, the sort was based on CD4+ CD45RA- CD25- cells. Tumor-draining lymph nodes were classified as non-invaded or invaded according to absence or presence of metastatic tumor cells. Before staining and sorting, T cells were pre-enriched using a Miltenyi Pan T Cell isolation kit. Immunohistochemistry for estrogen receptor, progesterone receptor, HER2 and Ki-67 was used to characterize primary tumors. Within a few hours after surgery, the fresh surgical tissue was processed by cutting it into small fragments. The tissue fragments were enzymatically digested with Liberase TL plus DNase for roughly 20 minutes and then passed through a 40-micrometer strainer. After DAPI live/dead staining, cells were sorted on a BD FACS Aria II at roughly 96-99% purity. Sorted cells were lysed in TCL buffer, and RNA was purified using a Norgen Single Cell RNA purification kit that included DNase treatment.

Compared with germline, V lacks 4 bases and J lacks 9 bases; bases without a gene match: 6. From a lookup of the germline V gene, CDR1 and CDR2 are SNHLY and FYNNEI. Counted from cysteine to phenylalanine, this CDR3 has 15 amino acids. Kept here is only the CDR3 DNA, which spans 45 bases and is read in frame from base 1. Of note for this clonotype: Its antigen specificity is not known. Per-base qualities were not stored, and no clone one base away is much larger.

The chain joins TRBV2 to TRBJ2-1; TRBD2 agrees with 13 junctional bases. Input material: sorted memory CD4+ effector T cells from a lymph node. According to the study, the label for this sample's cell subset or site signals: CD45RA-negative sorted CD4+ T cells (memory Tconv or effector/memory Treg). The TCR originated in a female donor with luminal breast cancer. The CDR3 sequence is CASSGLAGGGGEQFF. The sequence in DNA is TGTGCCAGCAGTGGACTAGCGGGGGGCGGGGGTGAGCAGTTCTTC.